Given below is one TCR beta chain in context. Its antigen remains unidentified. The assay was immunoSEQ multiplex PCR, and TCRdb's table has in-frame clones only and misses some. The sample has roughly 54,000 clones, 76% seen once; the top ten hold around 5%. This sample stems from a study of vaccination effects on CD4 cells after COVID-19. The CDR3 has 14 residues. Germline V gene lookup returns CDR1 SGHAT and CDR2 FQNNGV. V lost 5 bases to trimming and J lost 2 bases; unmatched junction nucleotides: 5. ViraFEST used viral peptide pools to expand antigen-specific CD4+ T cells before sequencing. Subsequent to roughly 9 days of culture, CD4+ T cells were isolated. It was between March and December 2020 that the person had a SARS-CoV-2 infection confirmed by PCR.

This clonotype was obtained from a human donor who had a prior SARS-CoV-2 infection. The chain combines TRBV11-2 with TRBJ2-7; 8 bases agree with TRBD2. Sequencing used CD4+ T cells from PBMCs cultured with HIV peptides, obtained before COVID-19 vaccination. The subset was: HIV-1 Nef peptide pool negative control/reference culture. CDR3 amino acids: CASSRRGGPYEQYF. The CDR3 region has the DNA TGTGCCAGCAGCCGTCGGGGGGGGCCCTACGAGCAGTACTTC.